Listed below are T cell receptor beta chains from one sample, sequenced in a study of OX40 agonist ivuxolimab in advanced cancers. TCRdb's copy holds only in-frame clones and misses some; the assay was immunoSEQ multiplex PCR. The data show around 64,000 clones, approximately 82% seen once. This material consisted of CD4+ or CD8+ T cells sorted from blood, taken in a trial of the OX40 agonist ivuxolimab. Receptors were obtained from an adult with an advanced solid tumor such as melanoma, head and neck, liver or kidney cancer. The CDR3 runs from the conserved cysteine through the conserved F or W. D genes are given only for firm matches. Clone size is not always given. Where it is, it says once, few, many or a class for expanded clones.

D	size	J	V	CDR3	DNA
.	.	TRBJ1-1	TRBV18	CASSPPRGITSNTEAFF	TGTGCCAGCTCACCACCGAGAGGAATCACATCGAACACTGAAGCTTTCTTT
TRBD2	few	TRBJ2-5	TRBV5-8	CASSRRTSARGTQYF	TGTGCCAGCAGCCGTCGGACTAGCGCCCGTGGGACCCAGTACTTC
TRBD2	once	TRBJ2-1	TRBV5-4	CASSSRGLGAYNEQFF	TGTGCCAGCAGCTCGAGGGGACTAGGGGCCTACAATGAGCAGTTCTTC
TRBD2	.	TRBJ2-1	TRBV7-2	CASSDSGGAGYEQFF	TGTGCCAGCAGTGATAGCGGGGGGGCCGGGTATGAGCAGTTCTTC
TRBD1	.	TRBJ2-5	TRBV30	CAWSVLRGETQYF	TGTGCCTGGAGTGTACTCAGGGGGGAGACCCAGTACTTC
TRBD1	.	TRBJ2-7	TRBV7-9	CASSLGQGASEQYF	TGTGCCAGCAGCTTAGGACAGGGGGCGTCCGAGCAGTACTTC
.	.	TRBJ1-4	TRBV7-2	CASSRYRSEKLFF	TGTGCCAGCAGCCGTTATCGATCTGAAAAACTGTTTTTT
TRBD1	.	TRBJ1-1	TRBV7-8	CASSLAQGDMNTEAFF	TGTGCCAGCAGCTTAGCGCAGGGGGATATGAACACTGAAGCTTTCTTT
TRBD1	few	TRBJ2-6	TRBV30	CAWRRGRLVSGANVLTF	TGTGCCTGGAGGAGGGGGCGCCTTGTATCTGGGGCCAACGTCCTGACTTTC
.	few	TRBJ1-2	TRBV2	CASSEASAEYYGYTF	TGTGCCAGCAGTGAAGCAAGCGCAGAATACTATGGCTACACCTTC
.	.	TRBJ1-2	TRBV7-3	CASSSRDTLYGYTF	TGTGCCAGCAGCTCCCGGGACACCCTCTATGGCTACACCTTC
.	.	TRBJ1-2	TRBV6-4	CASSYSRGLDGYTF	TGTGCCAGCAGTTACTCGCGGGGGCTGGATGGCTACACCTTC
TRBD1	.	TRBJ1-1	TRBV6-5	CASSQGQWGTEEAFF	TGTGCCAGCAGTCAAGGTCAGTGGGGGACAGAAGAAGCTTTCTTT
.	.	TRBJ1-2	TRBV6-5	CASRSNSLSYGYTF	TGTGCCAGCAGGTCCAACAGTTTATCCTATGGCTACACCTTC
.	.	TRBJ2-5	TRBV2	CASSTGPTQETQYF	TGTGCCAGCAGCACGGGACCCACCCAAGAGACCCAGTACTTC
TRBD2	.	TRBJ2-5	TRBV4-2	CASSQGGSGGQETQYF	TGTGCCAGCAGCCAAGGTGGTAGCGGGGGGCAAGAGACCCAGTACTTC
.	few	TRBJ1-3	TRBV5-1	CASSLVGLDSGNTIYF	TGCGCCAGCAGCTTGGTTGGGCTTGACTCTGGAAACACCATATATTTT
.	.	TRBJ1-5	TRBV29-1	CSVGDGPFSNQPQHF	TGCAGCGTTGGGGACGGACCATTTAGCAATCAGCCCCAGCATTTT
.	.	TRBJ1-1	TRBV2	CASSEYTEAFF	TGTGCCAGCAGTGAATATACTGAAGCTTTCTTT
.	.	TRBJ1-2	TRBV19	CASRHSGESGYTF	TGTGCCAGTCGCCACTCAGGGGAGTCTGGCTACACCTTC
TRBD1	once	TRBJ1-2	TRBV7-6	CASSSSPGQGKGGYTF	TGTGCCAGCAGCTCTTCACCGGGACAGGGGAAAGGTGGCTACACCTTC
TRBD2	.	TRBJ2-1	TRBV28	CASSSAGTSGHNEQFF	TGTGCCAGCAGTTCCGCCGGGACTAGCGGCCACAATGAGCAGTTCTTC
.	.	TRBJ2-1	TRBV9	CASSVAHRNNEQFF	TGTGCCAGCAGCGTAGCTCATCGAAACAATGAGCAGTTCTTC
.	.	TRBJ2-5	TRBV5-1	CASSSRQNQETQYF	TGCGCCAGCAGCTCCCGACAGAACCAAGAGACCCAGTACTTC
.	.	TRBJ2-5	TRBV5-1	CASSSGSSPGPQETQYF	TGCGCCAGCTCTTCAGGGTCCTCTCCGGGACCGCAAGAGACCCAGTACTTC
.	.	TRBJ2-3	TRBV6-4	CASSDGGPADTQYF	TGTGCCAGCAGTGACGGGGGGCCCGCAGATACGCAGTATTTT
TRBD1	few	TRBJ1-5	TRBV5-1	CASSSTGGSNQPQHF	TGCGCCAGCAGCTCTACAGGGGGCAGCAATCAGCCCCAGCATTTT
TRBD1	.	TRBJ2-1	TRBV29-1	CSVEPAGGYEQFF	TGCAGCGTTGAACCCGCAGGGGGCTATGAGCAGTTCTTC